This is a list of T cell receptor beta chains from one sample in a study of OX40 agonist ivuxolimab in advanced cancers. Libraries were prepared by immunoSEQ multiplex PCR; TCRdb keeps only in-frame clonotypes and omits some of them. The sample records about 54,000 clones, approximately 84% being singletons. The input for sequencing was CD4+ or CD8+ T cells sorted from blood, taken in a trial of the OX40 agonist ivuxolimab. All receptors derive from an adult with an advanced solid tumor such as melanoma, head and neck, liver or kidney cancer. Both conserved end residues are part of each CDR3. D genes are given only for firm matches. The size entry is marked missing in some rows and otherwise reads once, few, many or a size class.

d_gene | abundance | j_gene | v_gene | CDR3aa | CDR3nt
TRBD1 | - | TRBJ2-5 | TRBV19 | CASSRDRAETQYF | TGTGCCAGTAGTAGGGACAGGGCGGAGACCCAGTACTTC
TRBD2 | - | TRBJ2-7 | TRBV19 | CASSIVAGAEQYF | TGTGCCAGTAGTATAGTCGCGGGAGCCGAGCAGTACTTC
- | - | TRBJ2-6 | TRBV28 | CASIGQGDSGANVLTF | TGTGCCAGCATCGGGCAGGGAGACTCTGGGGCCAACGTCCTGACTTTC
- | few | TRBJ1-1 | TRBV28 | CASSLRRGTEAFF | TGTGCCAGCAGTTTGAGGAGAGGCACTGAAGCTTTCTTT
- | - | TRBJ2-7 | TRBV11-2 | CASSTPRGSYEQYF | TGTGCCAGCAGCACCCCCAGGGGCAGCTACGAGCAGTACTTC
TRBD1 | few | TRBJ1-1 | TRBV18 | CASSPPGGGGAEAFF | TGTGCCAGCTCACCACCGGGAGGGGGCGGGGCTGAAGCTTTCTTT
TRBD1 | - | TRBJ2-3 | TRBV18 | CASSRIRDRGHLEHTDTQYF | TGTGCCAGCTCACGGATCCGGGACAGGGGGCATTTAGAACACACAGATACGCAGTATTTT
TRBD1 | - | TRBJ2-7 | TRBV18 | CASSSDRAYEQYF | TGTGCCAGCTCAAGTGACAGGGCCTACGAGCAGTACTTC
- | - | TRBJ1-1 | TRBV6-5 | CASSYTENTEAFF | TGTGCCAGCAGTTATACAGAGAACACTGAAGCTTTCTTT
- | - | TRBJ2-1 | TRBV30 | CAWILFDNEQFF | TGTGCCTGGATTCTTTTCGACAATGAGCAGTTCTTC
- | - | TRBJ1-4 | TRBV18 | CASSSAGSANEKLFF | TGTGCCAGCTCATCGGCAGGGTCTGCTAATGAAAAACTGTTTTTT
- | - | TRBJ2-3 | TRBV9 | CASSARMADTQYF | TGTGCCAGCAGCGCGAGAATGGCAGATACGCAGTATTTT
- | - | TRBJ2-5 | TRBV18 | CASSPTRGTETQYF | TGTGCCAGCTCACCCACCCGCGGCACAGAGACCCAGTACTTC
TRBD1 | - | TRBJ2-3 | TRBV19 | CASSTTGTGGDTQYF | TGTGCCAGTAGTACCACCGGGACAGGGGGCGATACGCAGTATTTT
- | - | TRBJ1-2 | TRBV4-1 | CARSQLDLDGYTF | TGCGCCCGCAGCCAACTGGACCTCGATGGCTACACCTTC
- | - | TRBJ2-1 | TRBV6-1 | CASSGPAPTGLAYNEQFF | TGTGCCAGCAGTGGCCCAGCGCCCACGGGACTCGCCTACAATGAGCAGTTCTTC
- | - | TRBJ1-2 | TRBV29-1 | CSVGRDPRDGYTF | TGCAGCGTGGGGAGGGACCCCCGGGACGGCTACACCTTC
TRBD2 | - | TRBJ2-1 | TRBV7-9 | CASAAGAGGKGTYNEQFF | TGTGCCAGCGCCGCCGGAGCGGGAGGGAAAGGGACCTACAATGAGCAGTTCTTC
- | - | TRBJ1-3 | TRBV5-1 | CASSLGLSSGNTIYF | TGCGCCAGCAGCTTGGGATTGAGTTCTGGAAACACCATATATTTT
TRBD2 | few | TRBJ2-3 | TRBV18 | CASSPLAGGMDTQYF | TGTGCCAGCTCCCCACTAGCGGGAGGGATGGATACGCAGTATTTT
- | - | TRBJ1-2 | TRBV10-3 | CAISPQFADRMFRGYTF | TGTGCCATCAGTCCTCAATTCGCCGACAGGATGTTTCGAGGCTACACCTTC
TRBD2 | - | TRBJ2-1 | TRBV6-6 | CASSYSGVAGVIEQFF | TGTGCCAGCAGTTACTCTGGGGTAGCGGGAGTAATTGAGCAGTTCTTC
- | - | TRBJ2-7 | TRBV10-1 | CASSLSQSYEQYF | TGCGCCAGCAGTCTTTCGCAATCCTACGAGCAGTACTTC
TRBD1 | - | TRBJ1-1 | TRBV28 | CASSSPGQGNTEAFF | TGTGCCAGCAGTTCGCCGGGACAGGGGAACACTGAAGCTTTCTTT
- | - | TRBJ2-3 | TRBV5-1 | CASHLDSGSTDTQYF | TGCGCCAGCCACTTGGATAGCGGTAGCACAGATACGCAGTATTTT
- | - | TRBJ1-2 | TRBV10-2 | CASSEVRANYGYTF | TGCGCCAGCTCCGAGGTACGAGCTAACTATGGCTACACCTTC
- | - | TRBJ2-2 | TRBV6-1 | CASNLILNTGELFF | TGTGCCAGCAACTTGATATTGAACACCGGGGAGCTGTTTTTT
- | - | TRBJ2-7 | TRBV28 | CASRKTGPYEQYF | TGTGCCAGCAGAAAAACAGGGCCGTACGAGCAGTACTTC
- | - | TRBJ2-7 | TRBV7-9 | CASSPTGGSKGMSSYEQYF | TGTGCCAGCAGCCCGACTGGGGGCTCTAAGGGTATGAGCTCCTACGAGCAGTACTTC
- | - | TRBJ1-1 | TRBV6-5 | CASSRVPNTEAFF | TGTGCCAGCAGCCGGGTCCCGAACACTGAAGCTTTCTTT
TRBD2 | - | TRBJ2-1 | TRBV7-9 | CASSSTSGSVDEQFF | TGTGCCAGCAGCTCCACTAGCGGGAGTGTCGATGAGCAGTTCTTC
- | - | TRBJ1-1 | TRBV5-5 | CASSWLGGNTEAFF | TGTGCCAGCAGCTGGCTGGGGGGAAACACTGAAGCTTTCTTT
- | - | TRBJ2-7 | TRBV28 | CASRRTGGLGKNEQYF | TGTGCCAGCAGGAGAACAGGGGGACTAGGAAAGAACGAGCAGTACTTC
- | - | TRBJ2-3 | TRBV6-1 | CASKQFTTDTQYF | TGTGCCAGTAAGCAGTTCACCACAGATACGCAGTATTTT
- | - | TRBJ1-2 | TRBV28 | CASSLGGFYGYTF | TGTGCCAGCAGTTTAGGGGGGTTCTATGGCTACACCTTC
TRBD1 | few | TRBJ1-1 | TRBV18 | CASSERTGLATEAFF | TGTGCCAGCTCAGAACGGACAGGGTTAGCCACTGAAGCTTTCTTT
- | - | TRBJ2-7 | TRBV28 | CASTRDGSPYEQYF | TGTGCCAGCACCCGAGATGGGTCACCCTACGAGCAGTACTTC
- | once | TRBJ2-1 | TRBV10-3 | CAISESGGGQQTNNEQFF | TGTGCCATCAGTGAGTCCGGTGGGGGACAACAGACCAACAATGAGCAGTTCTTC
- | - | TRBJ1-3 | TRBV18 | CASSSGPMGRDTIYF | TGTGCCAGCTCGTCAGGGCCTATGGGTCGAGACACCATATATTTT
TRBD2 | - | TRBJ2-7 | TRBV30 | CAWGEGNEQYF | TGTGCCTGGGGGGAGGGGAACGAGCAGTACTTC
- | - | TRBJ1-2 | TRBV7-8 | CASSLGQGNYGYTF | TGTGCCAGCAGCTTAGGGCAGGGCAACTATGGCTACACCTTC
TRBD1 | - | TRBJ2-2 | TRBV5-5 | CASTRDRASGELFF | TGTGCCAGCACACGGGACAGGGCTTCCGGGGAGCTGTTTTTT
- | - | TRBJ1-1 | TRBV9 | CASSVAVTETGGGTEAFF | TGTGCCAGCAGCGTAGCGGTAACTGAAACGGGAGGTGGAACTGAAGCTTTCTTT
- | - | TRBJ2-3 | TRBV5-6 | CASSLYSTGWSSTDTQYF | TGTGCCAGCAGCTTGTATTCGACAGGATGGTCGAGCACAGATACGCAGTATTTT
- | - | TRBJ2-7 | TRBV10-3 | CAISESGGEFYEQYF | TGTGCCATCAGTGAGTCGGGTGGGGAGTTCTACGAGCAGTACTTC
TRBD1 | - | TRBJ2-1 | TRBV5-1 | CASSFSGQGAYNEQFF | TGCGCCAGCAGCTTTTCCGGACAGGGGGCTTACAATGAGCAGTTCTTC
TRBD1 | once | TRBJ2-2 | TRBV5-4 | CASSNGQGASRTGELFF | TGTGCCAGCAGCAACGGACAGGGGGCTAGTAGAACCGGGGAGCTGTTTTTT
- | - | TRBJ2-1 | TRBV11-2 | CASSLDRGHRNNEQFF | TGTGCCAGCAGCTTAGATCGGGGGCACCGGAACAATGAGCAGTTCTTC
- | - | TRBJ2-7 | TRBV21-1 | CASSKAGTGEGYEQYF | TGTGCCAGCAGCAAAGCTGGGACAGGGGAAGGGTACGAGCAGTACTTC
- | - | TRBJ2-1 | TRBV5-1 | CASSLGSPYNEQFF | TGCGCCAGCAGCTTGGGGAGCCCCTACAATGAGCAGTTCTTC
- | - | TRBJ1-2 | TRBV19 | CARRAEGAGYTF | TGTGCCCGCAGGGCAGAAGGTGCTGGCTACACCTTC
TRBD1 | - | TRBJ2-7 | TRBV11-2 | CASSLGQGANYEQYF | TGTGCCAGCAGCTTAGGACAGGGGGCGAACTACGAGCAGTACTTC
TRBD1 | - | TRBJ2-3 | TRBV11-2 | CASSSGTGGRDTQYF | TGTGCCAGCAGCTCTGGGACAGGGGGAAGGGATACGCAGTATTTT
- | - | TRBJ1-4 | TRBV7-8 | CASSLGRDEKLFF | TGTGCCAGCAGCTTAGGGCGGGATGAAAAACTGTTTTTT
- | - | TRBJ2-1 | TRBV7-9 | CASSQGERNNEQFF | TGTGCCAGCAGCCAGGGCGAGCGGAACAATGAGCAGTTCTTC